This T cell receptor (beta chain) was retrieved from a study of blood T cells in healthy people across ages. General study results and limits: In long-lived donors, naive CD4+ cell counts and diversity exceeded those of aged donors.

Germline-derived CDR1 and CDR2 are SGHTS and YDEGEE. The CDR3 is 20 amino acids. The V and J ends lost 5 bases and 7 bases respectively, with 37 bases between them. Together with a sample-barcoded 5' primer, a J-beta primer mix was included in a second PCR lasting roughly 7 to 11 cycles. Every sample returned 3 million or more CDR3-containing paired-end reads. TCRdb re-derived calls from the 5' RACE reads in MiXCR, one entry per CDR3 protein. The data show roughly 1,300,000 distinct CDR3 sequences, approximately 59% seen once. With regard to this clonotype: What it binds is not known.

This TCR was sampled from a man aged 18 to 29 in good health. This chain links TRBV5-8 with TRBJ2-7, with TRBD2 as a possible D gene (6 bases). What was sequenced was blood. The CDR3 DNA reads TGTGCCAGCAGACACACCCGGGACTTCTTTATGCCGGGTGGTCCCAATGAGCAGTACTTC. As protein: CASRHTRDFFMPGGPNEQYF.